This entry is about one T cell receptor (beta chain). This clone occurred once. The antigen it recognizes is unknown. Per-base qualities were not stored, and no clone one base away is much larger. This sample was taken from a study of long-term antiretroviral therapy in people with HIV (dated by TCRdb to the early 2020s). The study in broad terms: Collection of the earliest samples took place about a decade ahead of the 2015 WHO recommendation for immediate ART, at a time when ART was typically delayed until CD4 counts fell. No cross-contamination during QIAcube processing was seen in test extractions of a monoclonal T-cell line run alongside a few dozen polyclonal samples. A total of 192 cryopreserved PBMC samples were contributed to the cohort by 30 adults with confirmed HIV infection, with samples collected serially over a mean of about 6 years (range 1-12). About 35% of the 30 participants with HIV were female. Whether ART initiation and durable HIV suppression were associated with changes in peripheral blood TRB repertoire composition and diversity was tested in a retrospective serial study.

The cysteine opens and the phenylalanine closes a CDR3 of 15 amino acids. Left in the record is the CDR3 DNA by itself, 45 bases read in frame from the first base. The germline V gene specifies SGDLS as CDR1 and YYNGEE as CDR2. V was cut back by 1 base and J by 8 bases, leaving a gap of 15 bases between them. The immunoSEQ hsTCRB v3.0 assay was used at survey level resolution to sequence the TRB variable region. A depth of roughly 40,000-55,000 T-cell genomes per sample was targeted for TRB sequencing. TRB libraries were pooled and sequenced on an Illumina MiSeq using a v3 150-cycle kit. Regarding the original processing steps: Repertoire analysis was run in R within a reproducible Nextflow workflow that covered QC, data transformation and analysis. Custom analyses were implemented in LymphoSeq2, an R package for AIRR-Seq data exploration. After excluding a handful of samples that yielded fewer than 5000 total TRB sequences, under 200 HIV repertoires remained for analysis. Of the roughly 190 retained HIV repertoires, about 60 were collected before and around 130 after ART initiation. Repertoires were downsampled to 5000 TRB nucleotide sequences, with summary statistics averaged over 100 downsampling iterations. TRB sequences were retained for analysis only if CDR3 regions of at least seven amino acids were present. Diversity was measured with a Shannon entropy-derived clonality score and the Gini coefficient. In the repertoire networks, any two of the top 5000 CDR3 amino acid sequences were connected whenever the two sequences differed by an edit distance of one. GLIPH2 predicted antigen specificity groups and MHC restriction for TRB CDR3 amino acid sequences. To flag known associations with CMV, EBV, HIV or tissue antigens, CDR3 amino acid sequences were compared against VDJdb and McPAS-TCR. Pre-ART, post-ART and control groups were compared with Wilcoxon signed-rank tests and Holm-Bonferroni correction. TCRdb obtained this table from immuneACCESS and retained in-frame rearrangements with V and J assigned. These tables miss some clones; where compared with another copy, unresolved V genes account for less than half of the shortfall, and the remainder is unexplained. V, J and clone size reflect that table, while D and trimming were determined from the DNA. Counted in this sample were under 25,000 clones; around 84% of them appeared once. The top ten clonotypes cover 4% to 5% of the sample.

Overall study outcomes, separate from this receptor: Compared with controls, HIV repertoires had narrower CDR3 length ranges, and the network structure pointed to an antigen-experienced repertoire that shifted only slightly toward naive after ART. Because cell numbers in pre-ART samples were limited, unsorted PBMC were profiled instead of sorted CD4+ and CD8+ T cells. ART initiation was associated with a significant increase in TRB diversity, but diversity stayed significantly below transplant donor controls even after long-term ART. Because PBMC availability was limited, only the TCR beta chain was sequenced, with no alpha chain pairing. No data were available on ART adherence, viral resistance or therapy changes, limiting inferences about post-ART repertoire changes. At every time point, the repertoire was dominated by expanded TRB clones first identified before ART initiation, although this dominance fluctuated and, in many PLHIV, declined after ART. The samples span the years 2004 to 2017, and the ART regimens used at that time may not be as effective as current regimens.

To be included, a participant needed at least one PBMC sample from before ART initiation plus at least two post-ART samples. Every participant with HIV received treatment in the United States of America. Before DNA extraction, cryopreserved samples containing about 0.95-10 million PBMC were thawed and washed. At the time of the earliest PBMC sample for each participant with HIV, ages ranged from about 23 to 60 years. Per participant, PBMC samples came from 1-4 timepoints prior to ART initiation and 2-8 timepoints following ART initiation, for a median of 7 samples. For every participant, serial HIV viral load, CD4+ T-cell count, ART history and demographic data were obtained. Using a Qiagen kit on a QIAcube, genomic DNA was extracted from unsorted PBMC, with samples processed in batches of 12.

The chain couples TRBV9 to TRBJ1-4, with the D gene not clear enough to name. Material: unsorted PBMCs, obtained 1.3 years after starting antiretroviral therapy. This TCR was recovered from a man in his 60s with HIV. The DNA is TGTGCCAGCAGCGTACTTGGCGGCTTGGGGGAAAAACTGTTTTTT. Translated, this is CASSVLGGLGEKLFF.